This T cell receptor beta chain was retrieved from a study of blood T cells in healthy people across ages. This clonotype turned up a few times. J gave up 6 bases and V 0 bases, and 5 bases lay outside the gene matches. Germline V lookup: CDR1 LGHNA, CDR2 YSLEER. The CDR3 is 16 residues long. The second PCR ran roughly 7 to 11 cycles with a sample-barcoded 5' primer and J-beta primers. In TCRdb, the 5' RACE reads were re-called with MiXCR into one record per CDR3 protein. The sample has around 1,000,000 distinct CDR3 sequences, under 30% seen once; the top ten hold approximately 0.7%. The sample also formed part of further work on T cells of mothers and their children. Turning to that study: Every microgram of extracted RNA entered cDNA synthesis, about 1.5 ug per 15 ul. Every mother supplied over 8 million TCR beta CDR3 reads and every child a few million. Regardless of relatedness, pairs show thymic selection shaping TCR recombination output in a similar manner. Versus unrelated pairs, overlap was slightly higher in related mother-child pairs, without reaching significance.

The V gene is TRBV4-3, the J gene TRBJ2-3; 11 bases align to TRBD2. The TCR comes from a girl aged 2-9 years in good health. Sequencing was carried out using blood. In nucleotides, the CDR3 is TGCGCCAGCAGCCAAGATGGTAGCGGGGGGGTGGATACGCAGTATTTT. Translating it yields CASSQDGSGGVDTQYF.